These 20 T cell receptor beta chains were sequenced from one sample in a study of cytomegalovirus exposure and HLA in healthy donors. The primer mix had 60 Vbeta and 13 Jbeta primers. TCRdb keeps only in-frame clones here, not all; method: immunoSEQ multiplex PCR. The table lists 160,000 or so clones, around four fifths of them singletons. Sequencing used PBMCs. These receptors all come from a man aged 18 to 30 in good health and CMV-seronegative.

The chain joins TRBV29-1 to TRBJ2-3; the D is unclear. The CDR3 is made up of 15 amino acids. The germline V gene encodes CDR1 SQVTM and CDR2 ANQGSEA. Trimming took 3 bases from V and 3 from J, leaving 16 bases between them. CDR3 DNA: TGCAGCGTTGATTCTACGCTGATAGCTACAGATACGCAGTATTTT. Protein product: CSVDSTLIATDTQYF.

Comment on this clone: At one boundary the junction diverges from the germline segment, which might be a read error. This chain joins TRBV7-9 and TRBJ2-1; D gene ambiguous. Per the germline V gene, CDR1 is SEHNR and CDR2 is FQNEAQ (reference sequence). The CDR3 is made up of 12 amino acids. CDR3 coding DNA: TGTTCCAGCAGCTTAGTACTCGATGAGCAGTTCTTC. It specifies CSSSLVLDEQFF.

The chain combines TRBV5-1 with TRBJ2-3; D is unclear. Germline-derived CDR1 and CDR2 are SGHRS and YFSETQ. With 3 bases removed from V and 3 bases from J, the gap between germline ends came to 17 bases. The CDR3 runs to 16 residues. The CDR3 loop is CASSSASSGPTDTQYF. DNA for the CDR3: TGCGCCAGCAGCTCGGCCTCTAGTGGCCCTACAGATACGCAGTATTTT.

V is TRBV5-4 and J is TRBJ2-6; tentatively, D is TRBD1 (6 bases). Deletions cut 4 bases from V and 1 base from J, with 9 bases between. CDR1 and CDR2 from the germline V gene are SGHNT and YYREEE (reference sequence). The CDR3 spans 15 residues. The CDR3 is CASSPTGSGANVLTF. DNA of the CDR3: TGTGCCAGCAGCCCTACAGGGTCTGGGGCCAACGTCCTGACTTTC.

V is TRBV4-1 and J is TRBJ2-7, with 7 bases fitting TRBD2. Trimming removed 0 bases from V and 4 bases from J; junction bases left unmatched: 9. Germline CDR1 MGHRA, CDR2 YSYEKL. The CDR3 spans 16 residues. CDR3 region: CASSQDPISGLYEQYF. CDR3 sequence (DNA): TGCGCCAGCAGCCAAGACCCCATTAGCGGGCTATACGAGCAGTACTTC.

The CDR3 loop reads CASSTRTGKSYNEQFF. Here the CDR3 DNA reads TGTGCCAGTAGTACCCGGACCGGGAAGTCCTACAATGAGCAGTTCTTC. The rearrangement uses TRBV19 and TRBJ2-1; D is possibly TRBD2 (5 bases). The CDR3 is 16 residues long. Per germline, CDR1 LNHDA and CDR2 SQIVND (reference sequence). V lost 4 bases and J lost 1, with 14 bases in between.

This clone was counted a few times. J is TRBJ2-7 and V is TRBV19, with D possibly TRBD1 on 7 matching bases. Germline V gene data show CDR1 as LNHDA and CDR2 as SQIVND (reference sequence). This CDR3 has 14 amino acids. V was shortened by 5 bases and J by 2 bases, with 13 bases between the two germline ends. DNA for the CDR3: TGTGCCAGTAGTGTCCAGGGGGGAACCTACGAGCAGTACTTC. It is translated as CASSVQGGTYEQYF. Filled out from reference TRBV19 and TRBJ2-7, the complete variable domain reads DGGITQSPKYLFRKEGQNVTLSCEQNLNHDAMYWYRQDPGQGLRLIYYSQIVNDFQKGDIAEGYSVSREKKESFPLTVTSAQKNPTAFYLCASSVQGGTYEQYFGPGTRLTVT.

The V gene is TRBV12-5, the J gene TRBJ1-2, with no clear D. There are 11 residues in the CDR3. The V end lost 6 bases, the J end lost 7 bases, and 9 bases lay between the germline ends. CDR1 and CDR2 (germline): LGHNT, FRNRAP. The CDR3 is CASGSLSGYTF. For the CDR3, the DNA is TGTGCTAGTGGATCCCTGAGTGGCTACACCTTC.

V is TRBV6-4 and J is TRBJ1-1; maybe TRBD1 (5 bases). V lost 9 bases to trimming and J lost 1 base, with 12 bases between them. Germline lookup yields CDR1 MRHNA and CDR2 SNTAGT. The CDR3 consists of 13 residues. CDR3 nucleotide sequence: TGTGCCAGTCGGGGGACCCCGAACACTGAAGCTTTCTTT. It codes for CASRGTPNTEAFF.

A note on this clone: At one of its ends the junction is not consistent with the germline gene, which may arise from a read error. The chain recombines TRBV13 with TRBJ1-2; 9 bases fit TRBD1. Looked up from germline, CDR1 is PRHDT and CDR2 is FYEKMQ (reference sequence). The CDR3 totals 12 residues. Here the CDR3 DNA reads TGTGCCAGCAGCGCAAACAGGGGGCTCCCGCTCTTC. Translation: CASSANRGLPLF.

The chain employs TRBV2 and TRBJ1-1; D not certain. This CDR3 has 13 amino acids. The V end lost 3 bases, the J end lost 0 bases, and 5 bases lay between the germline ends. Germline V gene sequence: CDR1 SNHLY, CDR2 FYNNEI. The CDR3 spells CASSDWLNTEAFF. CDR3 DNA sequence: TGTGCCAGCAGTGATTGGCTGAACACTGAAGCTTTCTTT.

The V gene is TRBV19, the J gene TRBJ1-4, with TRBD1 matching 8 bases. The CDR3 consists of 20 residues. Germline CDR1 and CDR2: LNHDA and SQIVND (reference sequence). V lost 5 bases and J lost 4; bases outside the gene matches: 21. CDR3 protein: CASSREDIGPTGGFNEKLFF. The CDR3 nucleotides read TGTGCCAGTAGTCGGGAAGATATAGGACCCACAGGGGGATTTAATGAAAAACTGTTTTTT.

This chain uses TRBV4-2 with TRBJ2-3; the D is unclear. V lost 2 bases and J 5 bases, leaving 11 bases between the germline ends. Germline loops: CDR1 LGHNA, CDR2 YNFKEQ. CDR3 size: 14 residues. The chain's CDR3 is CASSQLNPGDTQYF. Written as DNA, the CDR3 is TGTGCCAGCAGCCAACTTAATCCGGGAGATACGCAGTATTTT.

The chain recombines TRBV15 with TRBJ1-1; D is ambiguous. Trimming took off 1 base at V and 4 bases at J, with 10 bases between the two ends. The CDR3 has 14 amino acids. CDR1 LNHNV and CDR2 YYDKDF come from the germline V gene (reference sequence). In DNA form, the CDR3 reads TGTGCCACCAGCAGAGGGTTTTTACTCACTGAAGCTTTCTTT. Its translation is CATSRGFLLTEAFF.

DNA of the CDR3: TGTGCCAGCAGCGACCGGACTAGTTCCAATGAGCAGTTCTTC. Its translation: CASSDRTSSNEQFF. The rearrangement uses TRBV2 and TRBJ2-1; 7 bases are a match to TRBD2. Losses at the gene ends were 6 bases for V and 6 bases for J; bases not matched to a gene: 8. Germline V gene lookup returns CDR1 SNHLY and CDR2 FYNNEI. The CDR3 loop spans 14 amino acids.

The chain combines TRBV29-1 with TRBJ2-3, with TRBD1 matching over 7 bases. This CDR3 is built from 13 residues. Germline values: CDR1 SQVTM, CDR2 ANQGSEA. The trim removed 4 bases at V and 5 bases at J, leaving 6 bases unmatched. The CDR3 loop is CSVGRGHGDTQYF. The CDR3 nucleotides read TGCAGCGTTGGTAGGGGGCACGGAGATACGCAGTATTTT.

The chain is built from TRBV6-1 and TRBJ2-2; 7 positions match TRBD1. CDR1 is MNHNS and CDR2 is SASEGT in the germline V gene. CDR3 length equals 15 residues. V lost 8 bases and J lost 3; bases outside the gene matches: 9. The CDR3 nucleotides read TGTGCCAGCCCAAGCCGACAGGGCCACACCGGGGAGCTGTTTTTT. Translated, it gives CASPSRQGHTGELFF.

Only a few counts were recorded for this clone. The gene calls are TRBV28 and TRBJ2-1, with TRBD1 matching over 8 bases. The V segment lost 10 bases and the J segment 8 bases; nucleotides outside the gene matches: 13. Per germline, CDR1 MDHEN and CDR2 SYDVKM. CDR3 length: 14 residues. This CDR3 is CATTGGPYGDEQFF. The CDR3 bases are TGTGCCACAACAGGGGGGCCCTACGGCGATGAGCAGTTCTTC.

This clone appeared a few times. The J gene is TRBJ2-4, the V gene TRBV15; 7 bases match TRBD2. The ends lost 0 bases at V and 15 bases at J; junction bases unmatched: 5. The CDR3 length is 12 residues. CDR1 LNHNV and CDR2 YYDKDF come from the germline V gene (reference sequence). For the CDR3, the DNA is TGTGCCACCAGCAGAGATAACGGGGGGAGGTACTTC. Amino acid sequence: CATSRDNGGRYF.

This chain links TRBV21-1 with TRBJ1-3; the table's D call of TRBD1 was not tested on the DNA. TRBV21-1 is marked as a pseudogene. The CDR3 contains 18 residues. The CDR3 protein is CASSIVTGERASGNTIYF. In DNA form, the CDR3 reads TGTGCCAGCAGCATCGTGACAGGGGAAAGGGCCTCTGGAAACACCATATATTTT.